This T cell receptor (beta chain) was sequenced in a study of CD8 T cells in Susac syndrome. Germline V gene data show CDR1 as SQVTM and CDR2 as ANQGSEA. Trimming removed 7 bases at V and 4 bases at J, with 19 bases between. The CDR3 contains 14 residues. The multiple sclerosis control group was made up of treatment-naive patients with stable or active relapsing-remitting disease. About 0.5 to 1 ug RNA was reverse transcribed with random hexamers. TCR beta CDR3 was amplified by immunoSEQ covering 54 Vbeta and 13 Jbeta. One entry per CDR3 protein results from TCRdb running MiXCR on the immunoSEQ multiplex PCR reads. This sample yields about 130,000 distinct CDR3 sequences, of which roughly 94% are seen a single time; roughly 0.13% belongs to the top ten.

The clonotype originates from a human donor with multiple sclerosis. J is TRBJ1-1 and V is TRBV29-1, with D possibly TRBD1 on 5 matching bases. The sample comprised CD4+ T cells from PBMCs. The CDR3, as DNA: TGCAGCGCCCAAGGGGCGGGAATGGGCACTGAAGCTTTCTTT. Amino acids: CSAQGAGMGTEAFF. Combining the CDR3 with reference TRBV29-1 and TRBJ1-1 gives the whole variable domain SAVISQKPSRDICQRGTSLTIQCQVDSQVTMMFWYRQQPGQSLTLIATANQGSEATYESGFVIDKFPISRPNLTFSTLTVSNMSPEDSSIYLCSAQGAGMGTEAFFGQGTRLTVV.